This is a list of T cell receptor beta chains from one sample in a study of vaccination and CD4 T cells after COVID-19. TCRdb analysed the PCR reads with MiXCR anew, one entry per CDR3 protein. This sample has tens of thousands of distinct CDR3 sequences, with over 25% found just once. What these receptors recognize is not known. The input for sequencing was CD4+ T cells from blood, cultured in vitro, taken about 7 months after SARS-CoV-2 vaccination. All receptors come from a human donor who had recovered from COVID-19. The CDR3 runs from the conserved cysteine through the conserved F or W. The D gene is left open where the match is weak. Clone size is shown for a subset of rows, as once, few, many or a class of expanded clone.

D: TRBD2; V: TRBV20-1; J: TRBJ2-7; size: few; DNA: TGCAGTGCAGGGAGCGGGAGGGCAGTTTACGAGCAGTACTTC; CDR3: CSAGSGRAVYEQYF
D: NA; V: TRBV19; J: TRBJ1-5; size: NA; DNA: TGTGCCAGTAGCAGGAAAACCGTGGGCAATCAGCCCCAGCATTTT; CDR3: CASSRKTVGNQPQHF
D: NA; V: TRBV7-9; J: TRBJ1-1; size: NA; DNA: TGTGCCAGCAGCTTAGACAGCCATACGAACACTGAAGCTTTCTTT; CDR3: CASSLDSHTNTEAFF
D: NA; V: TRBV20-1; J: TRBJ2-2; size: NA; DNA: TGCAGTGCTAGAGCAGACAGGTCGGGCCTTACCGGGGAGCTGTTTTTT; CDR3: CSARADRSGLTGELFF
D: NA; V: TRBV10-3; J: TRBJ1-2; size: few; DNA: TGTGCCATCAGTGAGGCGGGGGCAGCCTATGGCTACACCTTC; CDR3: CAISEAGAAYGYTF
D: TRBD2; V: TRBV20-1; J: TRBJ2-1; size: NA; DNA: TGCAGTGCGGGGAGAACAGGTAGCGGGAGTCGGCATGAGCAGTTCTTC; CDR3: CSAGRTGSGSRHEQFF
D: NA; V: TRBV7-8; J: TRBJ2-7; size: NA; DNA: TGTGCCAGCAGCTTAAGGCCCAGCTCCTACGAGCAGTACTTC; CDR3: CASSLRPSSYEQYF
D: NA; V: TRBV11-1; J: TRBJ2-3; size: few; DNA: TGTGCCAGCAGTTGGGCAGTGGCAGATACGCAGTATTTT; CDR3: CASSWAVADTQYF
D: NA; V: TRBV7-3; J: TRBJ2-3; size: NA; DNA: TGTGCCAGCAGCCTAGGGCTTCACACAGATACGCAGTATTTT; CDR3: CASSLGLHTDTQYF
D: NA; V: TRBV10-3; J: TRBJ1-5; size: few; DNA: TGTGCCATCAGTCCGGACAGTAGTAATCAGCCCCAGCATTTT; CDR3: CAISPDSSNQPQHF
D: TRBD2; V: TRBV29-1; J: TRBJ2-1; size: NA; DNA: TGCAGCGGCCGGGGAGCGGGAGAGTTGTATGAGCAGTTCTTC; CDR3: CSGRGAGELYEQFF
D: NA; V: TRBV6-1; J: TRBJ1-2; size: large; DNA: TGTGCCAGCAGACGGGACACATCTAACTATGGCTACACCTTC; CDR3: CASRRDTSNYGYTF
D: TRBD2; V: TRBV2; J: TRBJ2-1; size: few; DNA: TGTGCCAGCAGGGCTAGCGGGGAGCAGTTCTTC; CDR3: CASRASGEQFF
D: NA; V: TRBV6-1; J: TRBJ1-1; size: NA; DNA: TGTGCCACCCGGAGGAACACTGAAGCTTTCTTT; CDR3: CATRRNTEAFF
D: NA; V: TRBV2; J: TRBJ2-5; size: NA; DNA: TGTGCCAGCACCCGACAGCAAGAGACCCAGTACTTC; CDR3: CASTRQQETQYF
D: NA; V: TRBV10-1; J: TRBJ2-2; size: few; DNA: TGCGCCAGCAGTTCTGGACAGGACTACCGGGGCGGGGAGCTGTTTTTT; CDR3: CASSSGQDYRGGELFF
D: NA; V: TRBV29-1; J: TRBJ1-2; size: few; DNA: TGCAGCGTTGGATTGGGACCCCACTATGGCTACACCTTC; CDR3: CSVGLGPHYGYTF
D: TRBD1; V: TRBV4-2; J: TRBJ2-7; size: NA; DNA: TGTGCCAGCAGGGGGACAGGAGCGCTAGGTAACGAGCAGTACTTC; CDR3: CASRGTGALGNEQYF
D: TRBD2; V: TRBV20-1; J: TRBJ2-1; size: NA; DNA: TGCAGTGCCCCTAGGACTAGTGAGCAGTTCTTC; CDR3: CSAPRTSEQFF
D: NA; V: TRBV20-1; J: TRBJ2-1; size: NA; DNA: TGCAGTGCTGTTTTAGGGGGAGTATCATACAATGAGCAGTTCTTC; CDR3: CSAVLGGVSYNEQFF
D: NA; V: TRBV6-1; J: TRBJ2-3; size: NA; DNA: TGTGCCAGCACCCCTCAAACAGATACGCAGTATTTT; CDR3: CASTPQTDTQYF
D: TRBD2; V: TRBV19; J: TRBJ2-3; size: NA; DNA: TGTGCCAGTAGTATCGGAGCGGGAGCAGATACGCAGTATTTT; CDR3: CASSIGAGADTQYF
D: NA; V: TRBV20-1; J: TRBJ1-6; size: few; DNA: TGCAGTGCTGAGCTTGGGACTCGTTATAATTCACCCCTCCACTTT; CDR3: CSAELGTRYNSPLHF
D: NA; V: TRBV29-1; J: TRBJ2-3; size: NA; DNA: TGCAGCGTTGAAGCCAGCTACACAGATACGCAGTATTTT; CDR3: CSVEASYTDTQYF
D: NA; V: TRBV9; J: TRBJ1-2; size: NA; DNA: TGTGCCAGCAGCCTACGAGACAGCGTTGGCTACACCTTC; CDR3: CASSLRDSVGYTF
D: NA; V: TRBV6-2/TRBV6-3; J: TRBJ2-5; size: NA; DNA: TGTGCCAGCAGCCCAGGGACCTGGAAGGGGGAGACCCAGTACTTC; CDR3: CASSPGTWKGETQYF
D: NA; V: TRBV5-3; J: TRBJ1-5; size: NA; DNA: TGTGCCAGAAGCTTGTCCGAACCCTATAGCAATCAGCCCCAGCATTTT; CDR3: CARSLSEPYSNQPQHF
D: NA; V: TRBV20-1; J: TRBJ2-5; size: NA; DNA: TGCAGTGCTAGAGACCCAGGGGTGAAGATGCGGACCCAGTACTTC; CDR3: CSARDPGVKMRTQYF
D: TRBD2; V: TRBV15; J: TRBJ2-3; size: few; DNA: TGTGCCACCAGCAGGGGGGAGGGGCGGGATACGCAGTATTTT; CDR3: CATSRGEGRDTQYF
D: TRBD1; V: TRBV23-1; J: TRBJ2-7; size: few; DNA: TGCGCCAGCAAGGGACAGAGCTACGAGCAGTACTTC; CDR3: CASKGQSYEQYF
D: TRBD1; V: TRBV25-1; J: TRBJ2-1; size: NA; DNA: TGTGCCAGCAGCCGGACAGGGCCCCACAATGAGCAGTTCTTC; CDR3: CASSRTGPHNEQFF
D: NA; V: TRBV20-1; J: TRBJ1-2; size: many; DNA: TGCAGTGCTAGCTCCACGGACAGATATGGCTACACCTTC; CDR3: CSASSTDRYGYTF
D: NA; V: TRBV28; J: TRBJ1-2; size: few; DNA: TGTGCCAGCATAGGGGCTGCGAGCTACACCTTC; CDR3: CASIGAASYTF
D: NA; V: TRBV4-2; J: TRBJ2-5; size: NA; DNA: TGTGCCAGCAGCCAAGATACGGGCGGAGGCGGGGAAGAGACCCAGTACTTC; CDR3: CASSQDTGGGGEETQYF
D: TRBD1; V: TRBV10-3; J: TRBJ1-5; size: NA; DNA: TGTGCCATCAGGGGGACAGGGGTCGATCAGCCCCAGCATTTT; CDR3: CAIRGTGVDQPQHF
D: TRBD2; V: TRBV27; J: TRBJ2-1; size: NA; DNA: TGTGCCAGCAGCTCCGGGACTAGCGGGAGTGAGCAGTTCTTC; CDR3: CASSSGTSGSEQFF
D: TRBD1; V: TRBV20-1; J: TRBJ1-5; size: medium-sized; DNA: TGCAGTGCTAGACTTCCGGCAGGGGGCCTTCAGCCCCAGCATTTT; CDR3: CSARLPAGGLQPQHF
D: NA; V: TRBV10-3; J: TRBJ1-6; size: NA; DNA: TGTGCCACCGCCCTCGGACAGACCTATTCACCCCTCCACTTT; CDR3: CATALGQTYSPLHF
D: TRBD1; V: TRBV20-1; J: TRBJ2-2; size: NA; DNA: TGCAGTGCTAGAGCACCACCCCGCCGAGGACAGGCGAGGGGACAAGGCGGGGAGCTGTTTTTT; CDR3: CSARAPPRRGQARGQGGELFF
D: NA; V: TRBV29-1; J: TRBJ2-3; size: few; DNA: TGCAGCGTTGAAGAGGGGGAGGATACGCAGTATTTT; CDR3: CSVEEGEDTQYF
D: NA; V: TRBV7-9; J: TRBJ2-3; size: few; DNA: TGTGCCAGCAGCTTAGGACAGGCGGGAGATACGCAGTATTTT; CDR3: CASSLGQAGDTQYF
D: NA; V: TRBV6-1; J: TRBJ1-1; size: NA; DNA: TGTGCCAGCAGTCCCGTGGTGGGGACGAACACTGAAGCTTTCTTT; CDR3: CASSPVVGTNTEAFF
D: TRBD2; V: TRBV19; J: TRBJ2-1; size: NA; DNA: TGTGCCAGTAGTTTTGGGGGAGGGGTCAATGAGCAGTTCTTC; CDR3: CASSFGGGVNEQFF
D: NA; V: TRBV12-3/TRBV12-4; J: TRBJ2-5; size: NA; DNA: TGTGCCAGCAGTTTACAGGAGACCCAGTACTTC; CDR3: CASSLQETQYF
D: TRBD1; V: TRBV20-1; J: TRBJ2-5; size: many; DNA: TGCAGTGCCCGCCGGACAGGGGGCCAAGAGACCCAGTACTTC; CDR3: CSARRTGGQETQYF
D: NA; V: TRBV15; J: TRBJ2-3; size: NA; DNA: TGTGCCACCAGCAGACCCCAGAGGTCGTCAGATACGCAGTATTTT; CDR3: CATSRPQRSSDTQYF
D: NA; V: TRBV20-1; J: TRBJ2-3; size: NA; DNA: TGCAGTGCTTACGAGGGGGGGCAGACGCAGTATTTT; CDR3: CSAYEGGQTQYF
D: NA; V: TRBV4-1; J: TRBJ2-1; size: NA; DNA: TGCGCCAGCAGCCCCCTGGGCTTCTACAATGAGCAGTTCTTC; CDR3: CASSPLGFYNEQFF
D: NA; V: TRBV20-1; J: TRBJ2-1; size: few; DNA: TGCAGTGCCGTTGGGACCAATGAGCAGTTCTTC; CDR3: CSAVGTNEQFF
D: NA; V: TRBV28; J: TRBJ1-1; size: NA; DNA: TGTGCCAGCAGTTCAGGGTGGAACACTGAAGCTTTCTTT; CDR3: CASSSGWNTEAFF
D: NA; V: TRBV2; J: TRBJ2-6; size: NA; DNA: TGTGCCAGCAGTGATTGGAGGGCGGATGGGGCCAACGTCCTGACTTTC; CDR3: CASSDWRADGANVLTF